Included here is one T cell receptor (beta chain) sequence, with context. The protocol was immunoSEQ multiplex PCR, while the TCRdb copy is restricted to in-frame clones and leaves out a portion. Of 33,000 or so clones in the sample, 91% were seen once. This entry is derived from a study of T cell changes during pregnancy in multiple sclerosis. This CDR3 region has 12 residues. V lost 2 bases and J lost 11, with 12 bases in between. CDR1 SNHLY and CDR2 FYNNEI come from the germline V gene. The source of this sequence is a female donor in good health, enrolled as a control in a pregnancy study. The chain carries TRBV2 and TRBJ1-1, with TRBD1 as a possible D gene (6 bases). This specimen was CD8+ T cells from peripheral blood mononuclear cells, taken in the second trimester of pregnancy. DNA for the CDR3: TGTGCCAGCAGTGAATTGGGGGCTTGGGCTTTCTTT. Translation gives CASSELGAWAFF.